Listed below are T cell receptor beta chains from one sample, sequenced in a study of OX40 agonist ivuxolimab in advanced cancers. Produced via immunoSEQ multiplex PCR; TCRdb's table is partial and in-frame only. This sample yields thousands of clones, of which approximately 64% are seen a single time; approximately 51% belongs to the top ten. This specimen was CD4+ or CD8+ T cells sorted from blood, taken in a trial of the OX40 agonist ivuxolimab. Receptor source: an adult with an advanced solid tumor such as melanoma, head and neck, liver or kidney cancer. Both conserved end residues are part of each CDR3. The D gene is left open where the match is weak. Size is omitted from some rows. Given values are once, few, many or a class for expanded clones.

d_gene: TRBD1; v_gene: TRBV6-5; abundance: few; j_gene: TRBJ2-3; CDR3aa: CASSYSPGQGADTQYF; CDR3nt: TGTGCCAGCAGTTACTCTCCGGGACAGGGGGCAGATACGCAGTATTTT
d_gene: TRBD1; v_gene: TRBV11-2; abundance: -; j_gene: TRBJ2-1; CDR3aa: CASRDRDSFYNEQFF; CDR3nt: TGTGCCAGCCGGGACCGGGACAGCTTTTACAATGAGCAGTTCTTC
d_gene: -; v_gene: TRBV4-1; abundance: once; j_gene: TRBJ2-7; CDR3aa: CASSPVAGSANEQYF; CDR3nt: TGCGCCAGCAGCCCCGTGGCGGGAAGTGCCAACGAGCAGTACTTC
d_gene: -; v_gene: TRBV4-2; abundance: few; j_gene: TRBJ1-1; CDR3aa: CASSPLWRGGEAFF; CDR3nt: TGTGCCAGCAGCCCCCTGTGGAGGGGGGGTGAAGCTTTCTTT
d_gene: -; v_gene: TRBV13; abundance: few; j_gene: TRBJ2-7; CDR3aa: CASSLEGETYEQYF; CDR3nt: TGTGCCAGCAGCTTAGAGGGCGAGACCTACGAGCAGTACTTC
d_gene: TRBD1; v_gene: TRBV11-1; abundance: once; j_gene: TRBJ2-7; CDR3aa: CASSQGQGIAYEQYF; CDR3nt: TGTGCCAGCAGCCAAGGACAGGGAATAGCCTACGAGCAGTACTTC
d_gene: TRBD2; v_gene: TRBV10-1; abundance: -; j_gene: TRBJ2-1; CDR3aa: CASSSSGRARDEQFF; CDR3nt: TGCGCCAGCAGCTCTAGCGGGAGGGCCAGGGATGAGCAGTTCTTC
d_gene: -; v_gene: TRBV6-6; abundance: -; j_gene: TRBJ1-1; CDR3aa: CASSYYMNTEAFF; CDR3nt: TGTGCCAGCAGTTACTACATGAACACTGAAGCTTTCTTT
d_gene: TRBD2; v_gene: TRBV7-6; abundance: -; j_gene: TRBJ2-5; CDR3aa: CASSFRTSGLQETQYF; CDR3nt: TGTGCCAGCAGCTTCCGGACTAGCGGGCTACAAGAGACCCAGTACTTC
d_gene: -; v_gene: TRBV9; abundance: few; j_gene: TRBJ2-3; CDR3aa: CASSAEGRRVDTQYF; CDR3nt: TGTGCCAGCAGCGCCGAAGGCCGAAGGGTAGATACGCAGTATTTT
d_gene: -; v_gene: TRBV7-9; abundance: -; j_gene: TRBJ2-1; CDR3aa: CASEILEDEQFF; CDR3nt: TGTGCCAGCGAGATACTAGAAGATGAGCAGTTCTTC
d_gene: -; v_gene: TRBV28; abundance: -; j_gene: TRBJ1-2; CDR3aa: CASSLFGGLNYGYTF; CDR3nt: TGTGCCAGCAGTTTATTTGGGGGGCTTAACTATGGCTACACCTTC
d_gene: -; v_gene: TRBV28; abundance: -; j_gene: TRBJ1-2; CDR3aa: CASSGWDYGYTF; CDR3nt: TGTGCCAGCAGCGGGTGGGACTATGGCTACACCTTC
d_gene: -; v_gene: TRBV7-6; abundance: -; j_gene: TRBJ2-1; CDR3aa: CASSPRRYNEQFF; CDR3nt: TGTGCCAGCAGCCCCCGCCGGTACAATGAGCAGTTCTTC
d_gene: -; v_gene: TRBV5-4; abundance: -; j_gene: TRBJ2-1; CDR3aa: CASSPLAPGSYNEQFF; CDR3nt: TGTGCCAGCAGTCCCTTAGCCCCAGGGTCCTACAATGAGCAGTTCTTC
d_gene: -; v_gene: TRBV2; abundance: -; j_gene: TRBJ2-5; CDR3aa: CASSEGVGETQYF; CDR3nt: TGTGCCAGCAGTGAAGGGGTTGGGGAGACCCAGTACTTC
d_gene: -; v_gene: TRBV15; abundance: -; j_gene: TRBJ2-1; CDR3aa: CATSPAGLARYNEQFF; CDR3nt: TGTGCCACCAGCCCAGCGGGTCTAGCGCGCTACAATGAGCAGTTCTTC